This T cell receptor beta chain was identified in a study of cytomegalovirus exposure and HLA in healthy donors. CDR3 length: 15 residues. The germline gives CDR1 MNHEY, CDR2 SMNVEV (reference sequence). V lost 2 bases to trimming and J lost 1 base; unmatched junction nucleotides: 2. Produced via immunoSEQ multiplex PCR; TCRdb's table is partial and in-frame only. Among 120,000 to 150,000 clones listed, roughly 90% were seen once. Material for sequencing was PBMCs. V is TRBV27 and J is TRBJ1-1; 9 bases agree with TRBD1. This receptor was taken from a young man in good health and CMV-seronegative. The CDR3, as DNA: TGTGCCAGCAGTTTACTACAGGGGGCGAACACTGAAGCTTTCTTT. Translating it yields CASSLLQGANTEAFF.